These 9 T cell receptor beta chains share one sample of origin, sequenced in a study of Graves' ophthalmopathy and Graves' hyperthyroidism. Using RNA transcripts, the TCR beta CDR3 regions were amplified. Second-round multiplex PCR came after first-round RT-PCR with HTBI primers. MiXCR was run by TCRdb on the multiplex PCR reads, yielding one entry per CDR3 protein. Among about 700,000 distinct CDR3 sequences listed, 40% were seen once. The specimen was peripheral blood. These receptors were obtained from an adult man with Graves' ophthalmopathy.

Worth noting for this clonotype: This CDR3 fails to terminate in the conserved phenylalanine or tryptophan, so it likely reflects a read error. The CDR3 is CSASIIGVRDREQYL. CDR3 nucleotides: TGCAGTGCCAGTATAATCGGGGTACGGGATCGGGAGCAGTACCTC. This sequence joins TRBV20-1 and TRBJ2-7, with D maybe TRBD2 (5 bases). This CDR3 comprises 15 residues. CDR1 DFQATT and CDR2 SNEGSKA come from the germline V gene (reference sequence). The V and J ends lost 6 bases and 7 bases respectively, with 25 bases between them.

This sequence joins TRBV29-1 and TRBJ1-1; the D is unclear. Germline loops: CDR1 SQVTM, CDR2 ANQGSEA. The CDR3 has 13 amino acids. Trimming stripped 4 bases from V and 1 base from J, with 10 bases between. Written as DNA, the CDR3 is TGCAGCGTTGCGTGGCAAACGAACACTGAAGCTTTCTTT. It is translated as CSVAWQTNTEAFF. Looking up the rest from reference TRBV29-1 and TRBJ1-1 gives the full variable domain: SAVISQKPSRDICQRGTSLTIQCQVDSQVTMMFWYRQQPGQSLTLIATANQGSEATYESGFVIDKFPISRPNLTFSTLTVSNMSPEDSSIYLCSVAWQTNTEAFFGQGTRLTVV.

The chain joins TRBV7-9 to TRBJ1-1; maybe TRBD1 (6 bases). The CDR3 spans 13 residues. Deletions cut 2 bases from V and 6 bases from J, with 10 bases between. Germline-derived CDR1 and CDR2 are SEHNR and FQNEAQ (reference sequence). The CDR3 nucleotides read TGTGCCAGCAGCTTATTCGGGGGCGCTGAAGCTTTCTTT. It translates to CASSLFGGAEAFF.

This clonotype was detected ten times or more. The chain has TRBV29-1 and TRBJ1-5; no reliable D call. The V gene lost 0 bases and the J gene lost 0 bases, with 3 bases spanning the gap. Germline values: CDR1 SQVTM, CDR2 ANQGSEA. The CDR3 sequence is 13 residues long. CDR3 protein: CSVEENSNQPQHF. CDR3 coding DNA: TGCAGCGTTGAAGAGAATAGCAATCAGCCCCAGCATTTT.

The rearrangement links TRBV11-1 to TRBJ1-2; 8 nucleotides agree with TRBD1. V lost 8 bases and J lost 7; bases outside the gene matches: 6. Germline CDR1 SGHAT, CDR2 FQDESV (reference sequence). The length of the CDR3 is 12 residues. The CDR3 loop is CASREQGVGYTF. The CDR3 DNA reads TGTGCCAGCCGCGAACAGGGGGTTGGCTACACCTTC.

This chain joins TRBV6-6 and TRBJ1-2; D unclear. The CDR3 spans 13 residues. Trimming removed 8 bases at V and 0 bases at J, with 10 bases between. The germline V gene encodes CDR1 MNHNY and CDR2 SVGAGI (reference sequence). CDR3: CASVGNPNYGYTF. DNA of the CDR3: TGTGCCAGCGTAGGGAATCCTAACTATGGCTACACCTTC.

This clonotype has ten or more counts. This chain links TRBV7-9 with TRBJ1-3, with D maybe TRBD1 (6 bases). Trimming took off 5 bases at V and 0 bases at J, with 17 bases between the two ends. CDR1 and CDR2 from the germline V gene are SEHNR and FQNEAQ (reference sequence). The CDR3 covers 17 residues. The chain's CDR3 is CASSLEVVGGSGNTIYF. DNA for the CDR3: TGTGCCAGCAGCCTAGAGGTAGTAGGGGGCTCTGGAAACACCATATATTTT.

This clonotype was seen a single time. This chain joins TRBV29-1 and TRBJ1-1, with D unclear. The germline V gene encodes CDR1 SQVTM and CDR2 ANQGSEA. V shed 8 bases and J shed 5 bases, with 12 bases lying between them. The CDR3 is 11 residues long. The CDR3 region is CSSYVGTEAFF. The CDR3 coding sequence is TGCAGCAGTTATGTGGGTACTGAAGCTTTCTTT.

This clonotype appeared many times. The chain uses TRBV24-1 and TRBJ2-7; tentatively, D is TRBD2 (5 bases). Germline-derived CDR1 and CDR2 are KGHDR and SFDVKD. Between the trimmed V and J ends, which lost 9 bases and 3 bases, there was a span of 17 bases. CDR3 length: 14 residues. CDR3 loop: CATRGCERCYEQYF. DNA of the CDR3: TGTGCCACCCGTGGCTGCGAGCGGTGCTACGAGCAGTACTTC.